This T cell receptor (beta chain) stems from a study of shared clonotypes between healthy human individuals. About the study: Per-donor plates numbered three CD4 naive, three CD4 memory, two CD8 naive and one CD8 memory. Overall study findings and caveats: On the whole, naive subsets had larger estimated richness than memory subsets had. Shared clonotypes across all four donors exceeded non-shared ones in generation probability.

CDR1 and CDR2 from the germline V gene are SGHNT and YYREEE (reference sequence). CDR3 length: 16 amino acids. V was shortened by 5 bases and J by 9 bases, with 25 bases between the two germline ends. As to this clone: The antigen is unknown.

Clones were read by immunoSEQ multiplex PCR, and TCRdb kept only the in-frame ones, dropping some. The sample contains roughly 2.2 million clones, approximately 93% of which appear only once. The rearrangement joins TRBV5-4 to TRBJ2-3, with D perhaps TRBD1 or TRBD2 (5 bases each). Sequencing input: naive CD4+ T cells from PBMCs. Described subset: CD45RA+ positively selected. The receptor's source is a man between 18 and 35 years old in good health. Some clones in this sample may be carry-over from other donors' samples. The CDR3 sequence is CASSYSAGTPYVTQYF. In DNA form, the CDR3 reads TGTGCCAGCAGTTACTCTGCTGGGACCCCATATGTCACGCAGTATTTT.